This is a list of T cell receptor beta chains from one sample in a study of T-cell memory formation after mild COVID-19. Via MiXCR, TCRdb re-called the 5' RACE reads, giving one row per CDR3 protein. The sample includes roughly 410,000 distinct CDR3 sequences, 20% to 25% of them seen just once. Sample: PBMCs or a T cell subset sorted from them (not recorded which). These receptors all stem from an adult woman who had mild COVID-19 (a few samples of this study predate the infection). Cell type and time point are not known. The CDR3 runs from the conserved cysteine through the conserved F or W. The D gene is left open where the match is weak. Expanded clones get a size class; other rows say once, few or many, or leave the size out.

cdr3_nt cdr3_aa d_call j_call clone_size v_call cdr3_length
TGTGCCATGGGTCGGGGGGCCTACGAGCAGTACTTC CAMGRGAYEQYF TRBD2 TRBJ2-7 NA TRBV7-2 12
TGTGCCACCAGTGAGGGGACTAGCGGGTGGACTACAGATACGCAGTATTTT CATSEGTSGWTTDTQYF TRBD2 TRBJ2-3 few TRBV24-1 17
TGTGCCAGCACCCGGACAGGGGAGGGGACCTACAATGAGCAGTTCTTC CASTRTGEGTYNEQFF TRBD1 TRBJ2-1 few TRBV9 16
TGCAGTGCCTTAGCGGGAGCGGGCACAGATACGCAGTATTTT CSALAGAGTDTQYF TRBD2 TRBJ2-3 NA TRBV20-1 14
TGTGCCAGCGGATACCAGGAAAGAAACACCATATATTTT CASGYQERNTIYF NA TRBJ1-3 NA TRBV3-1 13
TGTGCCAGCAGCGTAGACGGTAGGACTAGCGGGGGCGAGACCCAGTACTTC CASSVDGRTSGGETQYF TRBD2 TRBJ2-5 few TRBV9 17
TGTGCCAGAGGGACATTCAATTCACCCCTCCACTTT CARGTFNSPLHF NA TRBJ1-6 NA TRBV30 12
TGTGCCAGCAGTCAGGACAGGGCGGACTCCTACGAGCAGTACTTC CASSQDRADSYEQYF TRBD1 TRBJ2-7 few TRBV6-5 15
TGCGCCAGCAGCTCGACGGGTGGACAGAACACTGAAGCTTTCTTT CASSSTGGQNTEAFF NA TRBJ1-1 NA TRBV5-1 15
TGCAGCGTGGGCCACACGTCCTACGAGCAGTACTTC CSVGHTSYEQYF NA TRBJ2-7 few TRBV29-1 12
TGTGCCAGCAGCTTACAAGCAGATACGCAGTATTTT CASSLQADTQYF NA TRBJ2-3 NA TRBV7-2 12
TGTGCCACCAGTGATCGGACACGGCCGAAGGGTAGGCAGTACTTC CATSDRTRPKGRQYF NA TRBJ2-7 NA TRBV24-1 15
TGTGCCAGCAGTCCCACGGTCCTCCAGGACCTCTATGGCTACACCTTC CASSPTVLQDLYGYTF NA TRBJ1-2 NA TRBV28 16
TGTGCCAGCTCGCCCGAGGGGAGGGGTGTCGAGCAGTACTTC CASSPEGRGVEQYF TRBD2 TRBJ2-7 few TRBV18 14
TGTGCCAGCAGTTTAGGACTAGCGGAGGGAAGGGAGCAGTTCTTC CASSLGLAEGREQFF TRBD2 TRBJ2-1 NA TRBV12-3/TRBV12-4 15
TGTGCCAGCAGCCACCGGAATACGAACACTGAAGCTTTCTTT CASSHRNTNTEAFF NA TRBJ1-1 NA TRBV7-8 14
TGTGCTTCGGACCCGGGGAGGAATCAGCCCCAGCATTTT CASDPGRNQPQHF NA TRBJ1-5 NA TRBV12-3/TRBV12-4 13
TGTGCCAGCAGCCAGGACAGGGGTGGGGCCAACGTCCTGACTTTC CASSQDRGGANVLTF TRBD1 TRBJ2-6 few TRBV5-5 15